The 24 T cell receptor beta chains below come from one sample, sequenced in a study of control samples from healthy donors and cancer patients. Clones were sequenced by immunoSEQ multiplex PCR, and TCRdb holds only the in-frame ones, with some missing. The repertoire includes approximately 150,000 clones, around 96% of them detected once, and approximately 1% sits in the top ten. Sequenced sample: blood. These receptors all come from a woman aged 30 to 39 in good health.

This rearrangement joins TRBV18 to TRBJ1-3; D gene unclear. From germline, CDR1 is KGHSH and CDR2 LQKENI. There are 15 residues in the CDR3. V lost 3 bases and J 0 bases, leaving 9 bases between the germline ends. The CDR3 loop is CASSPSASSGNTIYF. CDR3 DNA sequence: TGTGCCAGCTCACCGTCTGCGAGCTCTGGAAACACCATATATTTT.

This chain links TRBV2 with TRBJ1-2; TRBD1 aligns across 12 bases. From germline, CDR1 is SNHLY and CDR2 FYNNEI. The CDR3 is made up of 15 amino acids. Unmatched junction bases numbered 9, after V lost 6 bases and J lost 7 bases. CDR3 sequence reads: CASRREGQGAFGYTF. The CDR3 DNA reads TGTGCCAGCAGGCGGGAGGGACAGGGGGCTTTTGGCTACACCTTC. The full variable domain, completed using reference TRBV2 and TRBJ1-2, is EPEVTQTPSHQVTQMGQEVILRCVPISNHLYFYWYRQILGQKVEFLVSFYNNEISEKSEIFDDQFSVERPDGSNFTLKIRSTKLEDSAMYFCASRREGQGAFGYTFGSGTRLTVV.

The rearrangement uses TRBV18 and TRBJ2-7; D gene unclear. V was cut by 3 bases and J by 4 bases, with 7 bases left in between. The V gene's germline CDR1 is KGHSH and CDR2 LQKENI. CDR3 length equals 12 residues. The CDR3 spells CASSPQEYEQYF. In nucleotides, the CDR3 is TGTGCCAGCTCACCCCAGGAGTACGAGCAGTACTTC.

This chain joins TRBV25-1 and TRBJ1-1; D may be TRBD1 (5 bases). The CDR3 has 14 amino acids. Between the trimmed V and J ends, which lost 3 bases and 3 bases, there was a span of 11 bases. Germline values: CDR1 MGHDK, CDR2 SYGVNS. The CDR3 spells CASSDSGLDTEAFF. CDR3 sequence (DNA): TGTGCCAGCAGTGATTCAGGGTTGGACACTGAAGCTTTCTTT. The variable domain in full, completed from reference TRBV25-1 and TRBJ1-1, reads EADIYQTPRYLVIGTGKKITLECSQTMGHDKMYWYQQDPGMELHLIHYSYGVNSTEKGDLSSESTVSRIRTEHFPLTLESARPSHTSQYLCASSDSGLDTEAFFGQGTRLTVV.

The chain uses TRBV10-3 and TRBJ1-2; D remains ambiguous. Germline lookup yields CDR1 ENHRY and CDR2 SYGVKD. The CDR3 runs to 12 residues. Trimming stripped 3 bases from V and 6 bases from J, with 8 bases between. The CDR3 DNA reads TGTGCCATCAGTGACACTGCTGATGGCTACACCTTC. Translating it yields CAISDTADGYTF.

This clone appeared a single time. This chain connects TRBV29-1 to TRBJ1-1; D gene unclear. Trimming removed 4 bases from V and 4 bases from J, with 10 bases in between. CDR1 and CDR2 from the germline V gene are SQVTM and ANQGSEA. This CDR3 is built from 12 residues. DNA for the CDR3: TGCAGCGTTGTTAGGTTGGGCACTGAAGCTTTCTTT. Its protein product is CSVVRLGTEAFF.

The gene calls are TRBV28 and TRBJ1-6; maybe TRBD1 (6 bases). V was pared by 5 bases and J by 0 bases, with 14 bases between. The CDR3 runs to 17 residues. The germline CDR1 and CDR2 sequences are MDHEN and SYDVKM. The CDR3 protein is CASSRKGTSSYNSPLHF. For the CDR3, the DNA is TGTGCCAGCAGTAGGAAAGGGACAAGCTCCTATAATTCACCCCTCCACTTT.

CDR3 coding DNA: TGTGCCAGCAGCTTAGCGGGGGGACAGCTGAATGAGCAGTTCTTC. Translation gives CASSLAGGQLNEQFF. This chain joins TRBV7-8 and TRBJ2-1, with D maybe TRBD1 (7 bases). The CDR3 extends over 15 amino acids. Deletions cut 0 bases from V and 7 bases from J, with 13 bases between. Germline V gene sequence: CDR1 SGHVS, CDR2 FQNEAQ.

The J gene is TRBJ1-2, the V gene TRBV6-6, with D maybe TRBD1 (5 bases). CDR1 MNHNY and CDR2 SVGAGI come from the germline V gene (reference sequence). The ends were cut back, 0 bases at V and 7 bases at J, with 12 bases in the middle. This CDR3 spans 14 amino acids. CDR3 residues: CASSYSSGGFGYTF. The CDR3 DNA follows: TGTGCCAGCAGTTACTCTTCCGGGGGGTTTGGCTACACCTTC.

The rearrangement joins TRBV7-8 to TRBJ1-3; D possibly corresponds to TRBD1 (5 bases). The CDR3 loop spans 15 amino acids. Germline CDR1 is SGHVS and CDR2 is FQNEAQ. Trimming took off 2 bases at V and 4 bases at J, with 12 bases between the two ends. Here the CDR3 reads CASSLRTGTGNTIYF. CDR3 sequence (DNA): TGTGCCAGCAGCTTACGTACTGGGACCGGAAACACCATATATTTT.

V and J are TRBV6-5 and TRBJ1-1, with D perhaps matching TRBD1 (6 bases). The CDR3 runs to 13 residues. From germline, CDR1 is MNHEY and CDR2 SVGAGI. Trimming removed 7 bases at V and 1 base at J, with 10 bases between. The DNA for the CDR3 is TGTGCCAGCATACCGGACAGGAACACTGAAGCTTTCTTT. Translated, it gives CASIPDRNTEAFF.

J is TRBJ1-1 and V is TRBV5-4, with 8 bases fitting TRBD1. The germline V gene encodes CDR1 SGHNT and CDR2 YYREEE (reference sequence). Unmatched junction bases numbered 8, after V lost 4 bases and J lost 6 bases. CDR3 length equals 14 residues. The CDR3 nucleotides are TGTGCCAGCAGCCCAGGACAGGGTAGCCCTGAAGCTTTCTTT. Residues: CASSPGQGSPEAFF.

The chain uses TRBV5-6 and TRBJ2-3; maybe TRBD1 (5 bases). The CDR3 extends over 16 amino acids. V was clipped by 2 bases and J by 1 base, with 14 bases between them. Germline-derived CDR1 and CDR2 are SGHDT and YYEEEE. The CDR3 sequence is CASSFQGWARTDTQYF. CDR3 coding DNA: TGTGCCAGCAGCTTTCAGGGATGGGCACGCACAGATACGCAGTATTTT.

The CDR3 here is CASGTSGSAEAFF. CDR3 bases: TGTGCTAGTGGTACCTCAGGGAGCGCTGAAGCTTTCTTT. The chain carries TRBV12-5 and TRBJ1-1, with D tentatively TRBD1 (5 bases). V was shortened by 5 bases and J by 6 bases, with 13 bases between the two germline ends. The CDR3 is 13 amino acids. The V gene's germline CDR1 is LGHNT and CDR2 FRNRAP.

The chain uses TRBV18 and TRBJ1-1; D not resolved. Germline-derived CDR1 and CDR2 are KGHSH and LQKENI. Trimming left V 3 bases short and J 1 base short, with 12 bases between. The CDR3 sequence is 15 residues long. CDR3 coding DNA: TGTGCCAGCTCACCTTCTGCTGCCACGAACACTGAAGCTTTCTTT. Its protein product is CASSPSAATNTEAFF. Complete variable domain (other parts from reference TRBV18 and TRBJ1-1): NAGVMQNPRHLVRRRGQEARLRCSPMKGHSHVYWYRQLPEEGLKFMVYLQKENIIDESGMPKERFSAEFPKEGPSILRIQQVVRGDSAAYFCASSPSAATNTEAFFGQGTRLTVV.

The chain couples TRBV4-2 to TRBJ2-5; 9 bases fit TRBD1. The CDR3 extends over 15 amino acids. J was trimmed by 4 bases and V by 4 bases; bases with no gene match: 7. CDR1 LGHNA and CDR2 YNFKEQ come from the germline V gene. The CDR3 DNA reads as TGTGCCAGCAGCCCTCCCGGGACAGGGAGAGAGACCCAGTACTTC. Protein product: CASSPPGTGRETQYF.

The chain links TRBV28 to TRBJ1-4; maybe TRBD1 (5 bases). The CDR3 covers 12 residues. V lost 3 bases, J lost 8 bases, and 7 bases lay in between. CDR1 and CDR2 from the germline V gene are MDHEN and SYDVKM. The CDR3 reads CASSFGGEKLFF. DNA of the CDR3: TGTGCCAGCAGTTTCGGGGGGGAAAAACTGTTTTTT.

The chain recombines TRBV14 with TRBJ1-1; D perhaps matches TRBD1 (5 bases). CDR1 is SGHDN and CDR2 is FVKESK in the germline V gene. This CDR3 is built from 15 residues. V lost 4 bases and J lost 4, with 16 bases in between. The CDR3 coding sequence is TGTGCCAGCAGCCCGGGGCGATGGTCTACCACTGAAGCTTTCTTT. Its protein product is CASSPGRWSTTEAFF.

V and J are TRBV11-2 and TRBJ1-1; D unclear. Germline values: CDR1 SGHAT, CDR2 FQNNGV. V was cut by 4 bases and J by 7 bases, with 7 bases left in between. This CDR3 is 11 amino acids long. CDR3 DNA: TGTGCCAGCAGCTCTTTACTTGAAGCTTTCTTT. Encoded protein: CASSSLLEAFF.

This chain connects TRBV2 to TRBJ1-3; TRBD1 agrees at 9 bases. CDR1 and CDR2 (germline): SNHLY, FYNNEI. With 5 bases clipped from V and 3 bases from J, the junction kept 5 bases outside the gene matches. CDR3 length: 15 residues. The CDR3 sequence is CASSLTGGNGNTIYF. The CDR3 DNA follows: TGTGCCAGCAGTTTGACAGGGGGGAATGGAAACACCATATATTTT.

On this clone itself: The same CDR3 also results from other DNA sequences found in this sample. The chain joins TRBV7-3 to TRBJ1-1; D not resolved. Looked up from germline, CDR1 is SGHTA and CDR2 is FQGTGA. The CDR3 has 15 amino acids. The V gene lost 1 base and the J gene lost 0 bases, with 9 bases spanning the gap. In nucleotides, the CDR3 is TGTGCCAGCAGCTTAAATCCAGGAATGAACACTGAAGCTTTCTTT. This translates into CASSLNPGMNTEAFF.

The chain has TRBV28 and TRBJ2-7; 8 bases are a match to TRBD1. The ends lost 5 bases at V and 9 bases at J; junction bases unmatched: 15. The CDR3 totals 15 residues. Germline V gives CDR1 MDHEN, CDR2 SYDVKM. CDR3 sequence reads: CASSTGQAATLGQYF. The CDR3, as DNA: TGTGCCAGCAGTACGGGACAGGCCGCCACCTTGGGGCAGTACTTC.

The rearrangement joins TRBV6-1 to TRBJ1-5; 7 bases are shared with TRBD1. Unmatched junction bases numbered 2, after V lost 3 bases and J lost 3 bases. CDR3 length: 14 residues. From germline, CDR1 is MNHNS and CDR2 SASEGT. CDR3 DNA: TGTGCCAGCAGTGACACAGGGGACAATCAGCCCCAGCATTTT. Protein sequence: CASSDTGDNQPQHF.

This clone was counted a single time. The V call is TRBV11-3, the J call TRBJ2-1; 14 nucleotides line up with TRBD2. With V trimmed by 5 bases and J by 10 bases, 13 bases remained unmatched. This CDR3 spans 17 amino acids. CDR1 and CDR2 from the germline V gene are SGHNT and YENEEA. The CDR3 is CASSTRSGTSGSREQFF. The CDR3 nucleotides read TGTGCCAGCAGCACTAGATCCGGGACTAGCGGGAGTCGGGAGCAGTTCTTC.